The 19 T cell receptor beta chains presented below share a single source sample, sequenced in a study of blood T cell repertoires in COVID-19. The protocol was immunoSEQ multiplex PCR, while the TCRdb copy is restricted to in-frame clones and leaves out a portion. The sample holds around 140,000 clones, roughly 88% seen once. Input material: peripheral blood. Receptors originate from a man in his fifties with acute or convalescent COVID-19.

The CDR3 DNA follows: TGCGCCAGCAGCTTAAGGGCAGGGGGGACGAACACTGAAGCTTTCTTT. This gives the protein CASSLRAGGTNTEAFF. This chain connects TRBV5-1 to TRBJ1-1; TRBD1 agrees at 7 bases. This CDR3 has 16 residues. Germline loops: CDR1 SGHRS, CDR2 YFSETQ. The V segment lost 2 bases and the J segment 1 base; nucleotides outside the gene matches: 8.

The CDR3 nucleotides read TGTGCCACCAGTGTAGGTTTAGCGGGAGCTACAGATACGCAGTATTTT. As protein: CATSVGLAGATDTQYF. The chain uses TRBV24-1 and TRBJ2-3; 9 bases are a match to TRBD2. Germline-derived CDR1 and CDR2 are KGHDR and SFDVKD. V was clipped by 5 bases and J by 3 bases; unmatched bases: 8. The CDR3 contains 16 residues.

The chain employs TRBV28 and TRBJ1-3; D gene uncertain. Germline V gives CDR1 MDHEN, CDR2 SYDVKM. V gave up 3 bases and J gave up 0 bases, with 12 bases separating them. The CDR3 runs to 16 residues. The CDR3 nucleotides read TGTGCCAGCAGTTTGTCAAGTGTGAGCTCTGGAAACACCATATATTTT. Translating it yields CASSLSSVSSGNTIYF. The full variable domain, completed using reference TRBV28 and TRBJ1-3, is DVKVTQSSRYLVKRTGEKVFLECVQDMDHENMFWYRQDPGLGLRLIYFSYDVKMKEKGDIPEGYSVSREKKERFSLILESASTNQTSMYLCASSLSSVSSGNTIYFGEGSWLTVV.

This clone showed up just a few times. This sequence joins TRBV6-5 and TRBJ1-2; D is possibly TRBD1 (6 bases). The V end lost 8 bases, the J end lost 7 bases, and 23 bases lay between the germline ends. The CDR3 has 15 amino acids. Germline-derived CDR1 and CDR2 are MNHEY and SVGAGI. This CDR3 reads CASRLAGGTSSGYTF. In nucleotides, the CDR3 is TGTGCCAGCCGCCTAGCGGGGGGGACATCGAGTGGCTACACCTTC.

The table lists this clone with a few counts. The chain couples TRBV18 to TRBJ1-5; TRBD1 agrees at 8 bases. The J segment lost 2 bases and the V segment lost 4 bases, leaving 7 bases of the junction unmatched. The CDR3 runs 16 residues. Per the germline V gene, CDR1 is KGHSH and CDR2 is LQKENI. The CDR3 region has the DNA TGTGCCAGCTCACAAGCAGGGGGCGGAGGCAATCAGCCCCAGCATTTT. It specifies CASSQAGGGGNQPQHF. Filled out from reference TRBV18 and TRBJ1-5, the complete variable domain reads NAGVMQNPRHLVRRRGQEARLRCSPMKGHSHVYWYRQLPEEGLKFMVYLQKENIIDESGMPKERFSAEFPKEGPSILRIQQVVRGDSAAYFCASSQAGGGGNQPQHFGDGTRLSIL.

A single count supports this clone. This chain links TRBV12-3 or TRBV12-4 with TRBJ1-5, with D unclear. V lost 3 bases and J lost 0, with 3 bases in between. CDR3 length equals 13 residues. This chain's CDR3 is CASSFLSNQPQHF. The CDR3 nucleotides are TGTGCCAGCAGTTTCCTTAGCAATCAGCCCCAGCATTTT.

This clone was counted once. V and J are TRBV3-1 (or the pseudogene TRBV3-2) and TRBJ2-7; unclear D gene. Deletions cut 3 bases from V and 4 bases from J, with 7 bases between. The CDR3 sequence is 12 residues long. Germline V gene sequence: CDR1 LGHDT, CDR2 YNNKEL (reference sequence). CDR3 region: CASSHARYEQYF. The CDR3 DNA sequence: TGTGCCAGCAGCCATGCGCGATACGAGCAGTACTTC.

The CDR3 protein is CTSSQDGTSGYPSQETQYF. CDR3 coding DNA: TGCACCAGCAGCCAAGATGGGACTAGCGGTTATCCCAGCCAAGAGACCCAGTACTTC. The chain is built from TRBV1 and TRBJ2-5; the table's D gene call, TRBD2, was not cross checked with the DNA. TRBV1 constitutes a pseudogene. The CDR3 contains 19 residues.

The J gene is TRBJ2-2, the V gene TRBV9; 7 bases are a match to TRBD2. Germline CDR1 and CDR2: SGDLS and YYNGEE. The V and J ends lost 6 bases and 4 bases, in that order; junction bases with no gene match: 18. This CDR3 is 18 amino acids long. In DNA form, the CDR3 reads TGTGCCAGCATCCCGAATAACCGGGGGGACCTATCCACCGGGGAGCTGTTTTTT. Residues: CASIPNNRGDLSTGELFF.

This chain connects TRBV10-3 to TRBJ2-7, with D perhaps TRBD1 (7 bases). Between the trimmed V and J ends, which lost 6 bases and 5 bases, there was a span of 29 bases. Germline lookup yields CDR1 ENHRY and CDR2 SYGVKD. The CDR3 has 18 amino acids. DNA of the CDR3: TGTGCCATCAGGGGGGGTCGACAGGGCAGACCCTTCGGGCACGAGCAGTACTTC. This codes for CAIRGGRQGRPFGHEQYF.

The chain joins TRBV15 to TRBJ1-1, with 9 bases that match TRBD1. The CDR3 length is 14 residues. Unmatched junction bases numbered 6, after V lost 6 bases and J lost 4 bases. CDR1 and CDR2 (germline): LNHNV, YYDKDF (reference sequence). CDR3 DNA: TGTGCCACCAGGACGGGACAGGGTCGCACTGAAGCTTTCTTT. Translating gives CATRTGQGRTEAFF.

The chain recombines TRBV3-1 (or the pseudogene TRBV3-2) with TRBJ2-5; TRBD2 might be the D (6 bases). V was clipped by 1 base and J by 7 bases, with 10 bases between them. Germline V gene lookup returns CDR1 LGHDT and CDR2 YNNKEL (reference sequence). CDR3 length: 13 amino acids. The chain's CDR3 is CASSQGDSGTQYF. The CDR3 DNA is TGTGCCAGCAGCCAAGGCGATAGCGGGACCCAGTACTTC.

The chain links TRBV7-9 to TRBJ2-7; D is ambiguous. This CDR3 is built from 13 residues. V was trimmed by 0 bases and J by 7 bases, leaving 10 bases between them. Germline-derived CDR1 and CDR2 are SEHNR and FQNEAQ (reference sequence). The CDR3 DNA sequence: TGTGCCAGCAGCTTAGCGGTTAGCAAGGAGCAGTACTTC. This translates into CASSLAVSKEQYF.

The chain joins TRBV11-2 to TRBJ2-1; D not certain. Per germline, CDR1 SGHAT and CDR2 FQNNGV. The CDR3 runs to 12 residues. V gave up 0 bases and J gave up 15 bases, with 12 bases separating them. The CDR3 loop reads CASSLDRVDWFF. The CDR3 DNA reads TGTGCCAGCAGCTTAGATCGAGTAGATTGGTTCTTC.

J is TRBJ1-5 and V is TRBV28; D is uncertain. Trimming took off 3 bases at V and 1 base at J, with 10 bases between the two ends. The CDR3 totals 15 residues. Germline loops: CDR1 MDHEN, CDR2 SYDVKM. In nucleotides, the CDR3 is TGTGCCAGCAGTTTGGCCTCGTGGAGCAATCAGCCCCAGCATTTT. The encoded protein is CASSLASWSNQPQHF.

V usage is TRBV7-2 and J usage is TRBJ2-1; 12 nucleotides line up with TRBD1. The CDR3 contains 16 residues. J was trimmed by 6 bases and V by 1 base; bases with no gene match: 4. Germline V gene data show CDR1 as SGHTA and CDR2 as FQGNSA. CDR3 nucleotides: TGTGCCAGCAGCTTAGGGGGACAGGGGGCGTTCAATGAGCAGTTCTTC. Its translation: CASSLGGQGAFNEQFF.

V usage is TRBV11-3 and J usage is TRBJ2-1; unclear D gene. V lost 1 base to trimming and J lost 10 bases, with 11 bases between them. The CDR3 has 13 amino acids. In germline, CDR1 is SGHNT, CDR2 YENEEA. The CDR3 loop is CASSLGGLAEQFF. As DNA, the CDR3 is TGTGCCAGCAGCTTAGGCGGCCTGGCGGAGCAGTTCTTC.

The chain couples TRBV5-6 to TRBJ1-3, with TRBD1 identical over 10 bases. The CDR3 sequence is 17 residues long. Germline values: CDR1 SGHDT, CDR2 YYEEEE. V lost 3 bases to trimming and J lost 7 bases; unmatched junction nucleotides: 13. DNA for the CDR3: TGTGCCAGCAGCTACGTGCCGACCGGGACAGGGGCTAACACCATATATTTT. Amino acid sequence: CASSYVPTGTGANTIYF.

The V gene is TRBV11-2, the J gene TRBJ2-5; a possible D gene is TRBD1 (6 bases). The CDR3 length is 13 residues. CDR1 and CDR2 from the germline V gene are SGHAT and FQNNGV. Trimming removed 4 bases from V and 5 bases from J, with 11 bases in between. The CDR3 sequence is CASSSTGLETQYF. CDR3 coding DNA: TGTGCCAGCAGCTCGACAGGCCTGGAGACCCAGTACTTC. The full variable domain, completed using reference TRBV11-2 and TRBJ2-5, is EAGVAQSPRYKIIEKRQSVAFWCNPISGHATLYWYQQILGQGPKLLIQFQNNGVVDDSQLPKDRFSAERLKGVDSTLKIQPAKLEDSAVYLCASSSTGLETQYFGPGTRLLVL.